This TCR beta chain was captured in a study of shared clonotypes between healthy human individuals. Measured with immunoSEQ multiplex PCR; TCRdb has only the in-frame clones, and not every one. Among roughly 640,000 clones listed, approximately 79% were seen once. The CDR3 sequence is 17 residues long. Germline V gene sequence: CDR1 SEHNR, CDR2 FQNEAQ (reference sequence). Trimming cost V 5 bases and J 3 bases; bases outside gene matches: 13. The chain couples TRBV7-9 to TRBJ2-3; 8 nucleotides agree with TRBD2. The sequenced sample consisted of memory CD4+ T cells sorted from blood. Subset denoted: CD45RA-negative fraction. This sequence was found in a woman in her twenties or thirties in good health. This CDR3 is CASSPKRAGALTDTQYF. The DNA of the CDR3 is TGTGCCAGCAGCCCTAAAAGAGCGGGAGCTTTGACAGATACGCAGTATTTT.